The 24 T cell receptor beta chains below all came from one sample that was sequenced in a study of metastatic and nonmetastatic thyroid tumors. There were no patients who had received any treatment before thyroid surgery. MiXCR re-clonotyped the PCR reads for TCRdb. The sample lists about 35,000 clones; roughly 29% were seen once. The specimen was blood. These receptors were obtained from a female donor with papillary thyroid cancer or a benign thyroid nodule (not recorded which). Some clones in this sample may be carry-over from other donors' samples.

This clone came up many times. The chain employs TRBV5-5 and TRBJ2-1; 11 positions match TRBD2. Germline loops: CDR1 SGHKS, CDR2 YYEKEE (reference sequence). V gave up 2 bases and J gave up 9 bases; unmatched junction bases: 7. The CDR3 is 15 amino acids. CDR3 coding DNA: TGTGCCAGCAGCTTACAACTAGCGGGAGCTGGTGAGCAGTTCTTC. Translation gives CASSLQLAGAGEQFF.

The chain is built from TRBV7-8 and TRBJ2-7; D is ambiguous. CDR1 and CDR2 from the germline V gene are SGHVS and FQNEAQ. V lost 5 bases and J lost 2, with 16 bases in between. This CDR3 has 15 residues. The DNA for the CDR3 is TGTGCCAGCAGCCCCGGTCGGTACGGAACCTACGAGCAGTACTTC. Protein product: CASSPGRYGTYEQYF.

This clone was seen repeatedly, ten times or more. This sequence joins TRBV20-1 and TRBJ2-7, with 11 bases fitting TRBD1. The CDR3 sequence is 14 residues long. V shed 1 base, J shed 2 bases, and the junction held 1 base outside the gene matches. In germline, CDR1 is DFQATT, CDR2 SNEGSKA (reference sequence). DNA of the CDR3: TGCAGTGCTAGAGCGGGACAGGGGGCCTACGAGCAGTACTTC. This codes for CSARAGQGAYEQYF.

This rearrangement joins TRBV9 to TRBJ2-1, with 11 bases aligning to TRBD2. The V gene's germline CDR1 is SGDLS and CDR2 YYNGEE. This CDR3 is 16 amino acids long. Losses at the gene ends were 0 bases for V and 7 bases for J; bases not matched to a gene: 6. The CDR3 sequence: CASSVGTSGRTNEQFF. Here the CDR3 DNA reads TGTGCCAGCAGCGTAGGTACTAGCGGGAGAACAAATGAGCAGTTCTTC. The complete variable domain, with remaining parts taken from reference TRBV9 and TRBJ2-1, reads DSGVTQTPKHLITATGQRVTLRCSPRSGDLSVYWYQQSLDQGLQFLIQYYNGEERAKGNILERFSAQQFPDLHSELNLSSLELGDSALYFCASSVGTSGRTNEQFFGPGTRLTVL.

This clone has just one count. The chain has TRBV7-2 and TRBJ2-3; no clear D gene. V lost 1 base to trimming and J lost 5 bases, with 7 bases between them. Germline V gene lookup returns CDR1 SGHTA and CDR2 FQGNSA. CDR3 length equals 13 residues. The CDR3 loop is CASSLGPRDTQYF. The CDR3 nucleotides are TGTGCCAGCAGCTTAGGCCCCAGAGATACGCAGTATTTT.

This clone was found many times. The chain carries TRBV11-3 and TRBJ2-7; 7 bases align to TRBD1. The CDR3 has 15 amino acids. The ends lost 3 bases at V and 3 bases at J; junction bases unmatched: 8. Per germline, CDR1 SGHNT and CDR2 YENEEA. For the CDR3, the DNA is TGTGCCAGCAGCTTTCCCAGGGACAGTTACTACGAGCAGTACTTC. This translates into CASSFPRDSYYEQYF. Full variable domain (missing parts from reference TRBV11-3 and TRBJ2-7): EAGVVQSPRYKIIEKKQPVAFWCNPISGHNTLYWYLQNLGQGPELLIRYENEEAVDDSQLPKDRFSAERLKGVDSTLKIQPAELGDSAVYLCASSFPRDSYYEQYFGPGTRLTVT.

Of note for this clone: The junction departs from the called germline gene at one end, perhaps through a read error. The V call is TRBV11-2, the J call TRBJ2-7; perhaps D is TRBD1 or TRBD2 (5 bases each). This CDR3 is 16 amino acids long. The V gene's germline CDR1 is SGHAT and CDR2 FQNNGV. CDR3 sequence reads: CAISQRDGTSSFKQYF. As DNA, the CDR3 is TGTGCCATCAGCCAGCGAGACGGGACCTCGTCTTTTAAGCAGTACTTC.

This clone has ten or more counts. The V and J genes are TRBV5-6 and TRBJ1-5; D is uncertain. Germline assignment: CDR1 SGHDT and CDR2 YYEEEE. V lost 2 bases, J lost 0 bases, and 12 bases lay in between. The CDR3 sequence is 16 residues long. Written as DNA, the CDR3 is TGTGCCAGCAGCTTTGGTACGGCGGATAGCAATCAGCCCCAGCATTTT. Protein product: CASSFGTADSNQPQHF.

By share of the sample, this clone is medium-sized (0.01 to 0.1%). The chain uses TRBV20-1 and TRBJ1-1, with a possible D match to TRBD1 (6 bases). This CDR3 region has 12 residues. With 5 bases removed from V and 1 base from J, the gap between germline ends came to 8 bases. CDR1 is DFQATT and CDR2 is SNEGSKA in the germline V gene (reference sequence). The DNA for the CDR3 is TGCAGTGCTGAAGGGGGGAACACTGAAGCTTTCTTT. Translated: CSAEGGNTEAFF.

The rearrangement links TRBV7-2 to TRBJ1-4, with unresolved D. The CDR3 is 15 amino acids. With 5 bases removed from V and 6 bases from J, the gap between germline ends came to 16 bases. The germline CDR1 and CDR2 sequences are SGHTA and FQGNSA. Written as DNA, the CDR3 is TGTGCCAGCAGCCTAGTCCTGGGGTGGGATGAAAAACTGTTTTTT. Protein sequence: CASSLVLGWDEKLFF.

This clone was seen at least ten times. The rearrangement uses TRBV30 and TRBJ2-1; weak D call: TRBD2 (6 bases). Trimming stripped 0 bases from V and 10 bases from J, with 10 bases between. Germline V gene sequence: CDR1 GTSNPN, CDR2 SVGIG (reference sequence). The CDR3 has 12 amino acids. CDR3: CAWSVPGVEQFF. Written as DNA, the CDR3 is TGTGCCTGGAGTGTACCGGGGGTCGAGCAGTTCTTC. The whole variable domain, remainder taken from reference TRBV30 and TRBJ2-1, is SQTIHQWPATLVQPVGSPLSLECTVEGTSNPNLYWYRQAAGRGLQLLFYSVGIGQISSEVPQNLSASRPQDRQFILSSKKLLLSDSGFYLCAWSVPGVEQFFGPGTRLTVL.

At least ten counts were recorded for this clone. With a much larger clone just one base away, this may be a read error. The chain has TRBV20-1 and TRBJ1-2; 10 bases line up with TRBD1. Germline CDR1 and CDR2: DFQATT and SNEGSKA (reference sequence). This CDR3 spans 12 amino acids. CDR3 DNA: TGCATCCTATGGGACAGGGGATATGGCTACACCTTC. This translates into CILWDRGYGYTF.

This clone occurred many times. The chain has TRBV20-1 and TRBJ2-2; the match to TRBD1 covers 8 bases. Per the germline V gene, CDR1 is DFQATT and CDR2 is SNEGSKA (reference sequence). Losses at the gene ends were 3 bases for V and 8 bases for J; bases not matched to a gene: 11. The CDR3 runs 15 residues. In nucleotides, the CDR3 is TGCAGTGCTAGTGTTCCGGGACAGGAGTCAGGGGAGCTGTTTTTT. Residues: CSASVPGQESGELFF.

This clone came up many times. The chain carries TRBV5-6 and TRBJ2-3, with 8 bases that match TRBD1. The CDR3 spans 14 residues. J lost 8 bases, V lost 3 bases, and 8 bases had no gene match. Per germline, CDR1 SGHDT and CDR2 YYEEEE. The CDR3 DNA follows: TGTGCCAGCAGCTGGGGACAGGCCAAGGGTACGCAGTATTTT. It translates to CASSWGQAKGTQYF.

The chain links TRBV20-1 to TRBJ1-1; 10 positions agree with TRBD1. The CDR3 loop spans 16 amino acids. CDR1 is DFQATT and CDR2 is SNEGSKA in the germline V gene (reference sequence). V lost 2 bases, J lost 6 bases, and 12 bases stayed unmatched. CDR3 protein: CSARTGTGVGGAEAFF. CDR3 in DNA: TGCAGTGCTAGAACCGGGACAGGGGTCGGTGGAGCTGAAGCTTTCTTT.

This clone is classed as medium-sized (0.01 to 0.1%). J is TRBJ2-3 and V is TRBV24-1; D is unclear. The CDR3 runs to 16 residues. Germline lookup yields CDR1 KGHDR and CDR2 SFDVKD. The ends were cut back, 1 base at V and 0 bases at J, with 10 bases in the middle. The CDR3 loop reads CATSDFRETSTDTQYF. The DNA of the CDR3 is TGTGCCACCAGTGATTTTAGGGAAACTAGCACAGATACGCAGTATTTT.

CDR3 coding DNA: TGCAGTGCTAGAGCGGGAGTAAGGGGCGAGCAGTTCTTC. Protein product: CSARAGVRGEQFF. V and J are TRBV20-1 and TRBJ2-1; TRBD2 is a possible D gene (6 bases). V was shortened by 1 base and J by 10 bases, with 14 bases between the two germline ends. The CDR3 covers 13 residues. Germline-derived CDR1 and CDR2 are DFQATT and SNEGSKA (reference sequence).

Remarks on this clone: The germline gene is not matched at one end of the junction; a read error may be the cause. The rearrangement uses TRBV20-1 and TRBJ2-2, with TRBD2 matching 7 bases. In germline, CDR1 is DFQATT, CDR2 SNEGSKA (reference sequence). The CDR3 sequence is 14 residues long. The CDR3 DNA reads TGCAGTGCTATGGCTAGCGGTCTCACCGGTGAGCTGTTTTTT. This translates into CSAMASGLTGELFF.

This clone was counted only a few times. This chain connects TRBV3-1 to TRBJ1-2; 7 bases are shared with TRBD1. V shed 0 bases and J 6 bases; nucleotides not matched to a gene: 10. Per the germline V gene, CDR1 is LGHDT and CDR2 is YNNKEL (reference sequence). This CDR3 is 16 amino acids long. The CDR3 region has the DNA TGTGCCAGCAGCCAAGATCGTGCAGGGGGTTTGAATGGCTACACCTTC. The encoded protein is CASSQDRAGGLNGYTF. The complete variable domain, with remaining parts taken from reference TRBV3-1 and TRBJ1-2, reads DTAVSQTPKYLVTQMGNDKSIKCEQNLGHDTMYWYKQDSKKFLKIMFSYNNKELIINETVPNRFSPKSPDKAHLNLHINSLELGDSAVYFCASSQDRAGGLNGYTFGSGTRLTVV.

This clone was counted at least ten times. This chain uses TRBV13 with TRBJ2-1; D gene ambiguous. The CDR3 loop spans 15 amino acids. Trimming left V 5 bases short and J 9 bases short, with 20 bases between. Germline V gene sequence: CDR1 PRHDT, CDR2 FYEKMQ (reference sequence). CDR3 in amino acids: CASSPASRSPSEQFF. The CDR3 nucleotides read TGTGCCAGCAGCCCCGCTTCTAGGTCCCCGAGTGAGCAGTTCTTC.

CDR3 amino acids: CSARVLAGGETQPQHF. The CDR3 nucleotides read TGCAGTGCTAGAGTCCTAGCAGGGGGCGAGACTCAGCCCCAGCATTTT. This chain joins TRBV20-1 and TRBJ1-5; the match to TRBD1 covers 8 bases. The V segment lost 1 base and the J segment 6 bases; nucleotides outside the gene matches: 11. The CDR3 runs 16 residues. Germline CDR1 is DFQATT and CDR2 is SNEGSKA (reference sequence).

This clone was counted many times. The J gene is TRBJ1-3, the V gene TRBV3-1; D remains unclear. This CDR3 contains 12 residues. Germline-derived CDR1 and CDR2 are LGHDT and YNNKEL (reference sequence). V shed 5 bases and J shed 4 bases, with 6 bases lying between them. CDR3 amino acids: CASSDRGNTIYF. CDR3 in DNA: TGTGCCAGCAGCGATAGGGGAAACACCATATATTTT.

A note on this clone: The junction and the germline gene differ at one end; a read error may be behind it. The chain employs TRBV6-2 or TRBV6-3 and TRBJ1-6; TRBD1 matches 10 bases. CDR1 is MNHEY, CDR2 SVGEGT, per germline. This CDR3 contains 15 residues. CDR3 sequence: CASSNRDRGGSPLNF. The CDR3 region has the DNA TGTGCCAGCAGTAACCGGGACAGGGGAGGCTCACCCCTCAACTTT.

Many counts were recorded for this clone. The gene calls are TRBV28 and TRBJ2-1; no clear D. Germline V CDR1 and CDR2: MDHEN, SYDVKM. The CDR3 is made up of 12 amino acids. Trimming left V 7 bases short and J 8 bases short, with 12 bases between. Written as DNA, the CDR3 is TGTGCCAGCATGGAGTCCTCGGATGAGCAGTTCTTC. It is translated as CASMESSDEQFF.